These 32 T cell receptor beta chains originate from one sample sequenced in a study of blood T cell repertoires in COVID-19. The assay was immunoSEQ multiplex PCR, and TCRdb's table has in-frame clones only and misses some. In the table there are roughly 100,000 clones, roughly 89% of which are singletons. Material for sequencing was peripheral blood. The receptors were gathered from a human donor in a cohort sampled during active COVID-19.

The genes are TRBV19 and TRBJ2-2; 7 bases align to TRBD1. The germline CDR1 and CDR2 sequences are LNHDA and SQIVND (reference sequence). This CDR3 comprises 14 residues. Trimming took 8 bases from V and 5 from J; bases not matched to a gene: 8. The CDR3 reads CASRAGGRTGELFF. The CDR3 DNA sequence: TGTGCCAGTCGGGCAGGGGGTAGGACCGGGGAGCTGTTTTTT.

This rearrangement joins TRBV27 to TRBJ2-3; TRBD1 might be the D (5 bases). The germline V gene encodes CDR1 MNHEY and CDR2 SMNVEV (reference sequence). V lost 2 bases, J lost 5 bases, and 14 bases lay in between. This CDR3 spans 15 amino acids. CDR3 protein: CASSLGGRDGDTQYF. CDR3 bases: TGTGCCAGCAGTTTAGGTGGCAGGGATGGAGATACGCAGTATTTT.

The rearrangement links TRBV7-9 to TRBJ2-4, with 7 positions matching TRBD2. V dropped 1 base and J dropped 2; count of bases not matched to a gene: 11. CDR3 size: 18 residues. Looked up from germline, CDR1 is SEHNR and CDR2 is FQNEAQ (reference sequence). CDR3 residues: CASSLGRGAGAPKNIQYF. CDR3 DNA: TGTGCCAGCAGCTTAGGACGAGGGGCGGGAGCCCCCAAAAACATTCAGTACTTC.

V and J are TRBV28 and TRBJ2-3, with 9 bases fitting TRBD1. Trimming took 7 bases from V and 5 from J; bases not matched to a gene: 13. Germline values: CDR1 MDHEN, CDR2 SYDVKM. CDR3 length equals 16 residues. CDR3 amino acids: CASNVKGGQGLDTQYF. The DNA of the CDR3 is TGTGCCAGCAACGTTAAGGGGGGACAGGGTTTAGATACGCAGTATTTT.

The rearrangement uses TRBV7-2 and TRBJ1-1, with a possible D match to TRBD1 (6 bases). The V gene lost 0 bases and the J gene lost 1 base, with 18 bases spanning the gap. From germline, CDR1 is SGHTA and CDR2 FQGNSA. CDR3 length equals 18 residues. This CDR3 reads CASSLARISTGSNTEAFF. Here the CDR3 DNA reads TGTGCCAGCAGCTTAGCCCGTATATCTACAGGGTCGAACACTGAAGCTTTCTTT. Full variable domain (remainder filled in from reference TRBV7-2 and TRBJ1-1): GAGVSQSPSNKVTEKGKDVELRCDPISGHTALYWYRQSLGQGLEFLIYFQGNSAPDKSGLPSDRFSAERTGGSVSTLTIQRTQQEDSAVYLCASSLARISTGSNTEAFFGQGTRLTVV.

V and J are TRBV28 and TRBJ2-7; 11 bases align to TRBD1. V was pared by 4 bases and J by 4 bases, with 3 bases of the junction left unmatched. The CDR3 is 14 amino acids. Per the germline V gene, CDR1 is MDHEN and CDR2 is SYDVKM. CDR3 in amino acids: CASSSGTGGYEQYF. The CDR3 nucleotides read TGTGCCAGCAGTTCCGGGACAGGGGGATACGAGCAGTACTTC.

The rearrangement links TRBV4-1 to TRBJ1-1; 7 nucleotides line up with TRBD1. V shed 1 base, J shed 0 bases, and the junction held 8 bases outside the gene matches. This CDR3 is 17 amino acids long. Germline CDR1 MGHRA, CDR2 YSYEKL. This CDR3 is CASSQGTGILVNTEAFF. The CDR3 bases are TGCGCCAGCAGCCAAGGGACAGGAATTTTAGTGAACACTGAAGCTTTCTTT.

V and J are TRBV21-1 and TRBJ2-3; TRBD1 is the table's D call and was not checked against the DNA. TRBV21-1 is marked as a pseudogene. This CDR3 has 14 residues. This chain's CDR3 is CASKRTGGTDTQYF. CDR3 nucleotide sequence: TGTGCCAGCAAGCGGACAGGGGGGACAGATACGCAGTATTTT.

V gene TRBV13 combines with J gene TRBJ1-4, with 8 bases aligning to TRBD1. After removal of 2 bases from V and 8 bases from J, the junction contained 4 bases not matched to a gene. Germline V gene sequence: CDR1 PRHDT, CDR2 FYEKMQ (reference sequence). This CDR3 comprises 14 residues. The CDR3 region is CASSLPGQDEKLFF. The CDR3 DNA reads as TGTGCCAGCAGCTTACCGGGACAGGACGAAAAACTGTTTTTT. Full variable domain (missing parts from reference TRBV13 and TRBJ1-4): AAGVIQSPRHLIKEKRETATLKCYPIPRHDTVYWYQQGPGQDPQFLISFYEKMQSDKGSIPDRFSAQQFSDYHSELNMSSLELGDSALYFCASSLPGQDEKLFFGSGTQLSVL.

J is TRBJ1-6 and V is TRBV7-2; D might be TRBD1 (5 bases). CDR3 length: 15 residues. CDR1 is SGHTA, CDR2 FQGNSA, per germline. V lost 3 bases, J lost 9 bases, and 15 bases lay in between. CDR3 residues: CASSFGEGLLSPLHF. The CDR3 bases are TGTGCCAGCAGCTTCGGGGAGGGACTGCTTTCACCCCTCCACTTT.

This chain joins TRBV18 and TRBJ1-1, with D uncertain. Between the trimmed V and J ends, which lost 0 bases and 4 bases, there was a span of 9 bases. Germline lookup yields CDR1 KGHSH and CDR2 LQKENI. The CDR3 totals 14 residues. The CDR3 DNA reads TGTGCCAGCTCACCACCCTCGTCGAGCACTGAAGCTTTCTTT. Its protein is CASSPPSSSTEAFF.

The chain joins TRBV30 to TRBJ2-7, with D perhaps matching TRBD1 (6 bases). The V and J ends lost 5 bases and 7 bases respectively, with 15 bases between them. The V gene's germline CDR1 is GTSNPN and CDR2 SVGIG (reference sequence). The CDR3 extends over 12 amino acids. The CDR3, as DNA: TGTGCCTGGTCCCGGGACACCCTGGAGCAGTACTTC. Translation gives CAWSRDTLEQYF.

The V and J genes are TRBV10-3 and TRBJ1-2, with D uncertain. The V and J ends lost 3 bases and 8 bases respectively, with 13 bases between them. The V gene's germline CDR1 is ENHRY and CDR2 SYGVKD. This CDR3 comprises 13 residues. The CDR3: CAISDGPGGGYTF. The CDR3 nucleotides read TGTGCCATCAGTGACGGTCCTGGAGGCGGCTACACCTTC.

The CDR3 coding sequence is TGTGCCAGCTCACGTTGGACAGAGGGAACTGAAGCTTTCTTT. This encodes CASSRWTEGTEAFF. The rearrangement uses TRBV18 and TRBJ1-1; possible D gene TRBD1, 6 bases. This CDR3 has 14 residues. From germline, CDR1 is KGHSH and CDR2 LQKENI. V lost 4 bases to trimming and J lost 5 bases, with 14 bases between them.

The CDR3 loop is CASSPQGADNQPQHF. The CDR3 DNA reads as TGTGCCAGCAGTCCACAGGGGGCGGACAATCAGCCCCAGCATTTT. The chain is built from TRBV9 and TRBJ1-5; 9 bases fit TRBD1. Germline trimming cut 5 bases from V and 3 bases from J; bases unmatched to any gene: 6. The CDR3 has 15 amino acids. CDR1 and CDR2 from the germline V gene are SGDLS and YYNGEE.

On this clone: The germline gene is not matched at one end of the junction; a read error may be the cause. This chain uses TRBV28 with TRBJ2-7; 7 bases match TRBD1. Germline V gene sequence: CDR1 MDHEN, CDR2 SYDVKM. The CDR3 is 20 residues long. The chain's CDR3 is CACSLVRGTDFFSNSYEQYF. The DNA of the CDR3 is TGTGCCTGCAGTTTAGTTAGGGGGACAGACTTCTTCTCCAACTCCTACGAGCAGTACTTC.

This clone was found once. The chain links TRBV5-1 to TRBJ2-3; 8 bases agree with TRBD1. This CDR3 region has 15 residues. J lost 1 base, V lost 5 bases, and 6 bases had no gene match. Per the germline V gene, CDR1 is SGHRS and CDR2 is YFSETQ. The CDR3 spells CASSWTGPRTDTQYF. The CDR3 DNA reads as TGCGCCAGCAGTTGGACAGGGCCCCGCACAGATACGCAGTATTTT.

This chain uses TRBV27 with TRBJ2-1; the match to TRBD2 covers 13 bases. With V trimmed by 6 bases and J by 8 bases, 7 bases remained unmatched. This CDR3 region has 15 residues. Per the germline V gene, CDR1 is MNHEY and CDR2 is SMNVEV (reference sequence). Written as DNA, the CDR3 is TGTGCCAGCAGCCGGACTAGCGGGAGCGGCTATGAGCAGTTCTTC. Encoded protein: CASSRTSGSGYEQFF.

The DNA of the CDR3 is TGTGCCAGCAGCCAGACAGGGGGAAGACAGCCCCAGCATTTT. Its protein is CASSQTGGRQPQHF. The rearrangement uses TRBV3-1 (or the pseudogene TRBV3-2) and TRBJ1-5, with 9 bases aligning to TRBD1. The trim removed 3 bases at V and 7 bases at J, leaving 4 bases unmatched. This CDR3 spans 14 amino acids. In germline, CDR1 is LGHDT, CDR2 YNNKEL (reference sequence).

The V gene is TRBV28, the J gene TRBJ2-1; D possibly corresponds to TRBD2 (6 bases). The CDR3 contains 14 residues. Trimming removed 5 bases from V and 7 bases from J, with 15 bases in between. The germline V gene encodes CDR1 MDHEN and CDR2 SYDVKM. In DNA, the CDR3 is TGTGCCAGCAGTGTCACGGGACGGGGGAATGAGCAGTTCTTC. This sequence encodes CASSVTGRGNEQFF.

The chain carries TRBV11-3 and TRBJ2-5, with a possible D match to TRBD1 (6 bases). Germline V gene data show CDR1 as SGHNT and CDR2 as YENEEA. Trimming left V 6 bases short and J 1 base short, with 12 bases between. The CDR3 has 14 residues. CDR3 DNA: TGTGCCAGCAGAAAAGGGGGATCCCAAGAGACCCAGTACTTC. Amino acids: CASRKGGSQETQYF. Together with reference TRBV11-3 and TRBJ2-5, the CDR3 gives the full variable domain: EAGVVQSPRYKIIEKKQPVAFWCNPISGHNTLYWYLQNLGQGPELLIRYENEEAVDDSQLPKDRFSAERLKGVDSTLKIQPAELGDSAVYLCASRKGGSQETQYFGPGTRLLVL.

This clone was seen a single time. The gene calls are TRBV27 and TRBJ1-6; 8 bases line up with TRBD1. CDR1 is MNHEY and CDR2 is SMNVEV in the germline V gene (reference sequence). This CDR3 spans 14 amino acids. Trimming at V came to 5 bases and at J to 10 bases, leaving 7 bases not matched to a gene. The CDR3 nucleotides read TGTGCCAGCAGTGCCCGGGACAGGCGCTCACCCCTCCACTTT. Translated, it gives CASSARDRRSPLHF.

The chain combines TRBV2 with TRBJ2-7, with TRBD2 matching 12 bases. The CDR3 sequence is 15 residues long. Trimming took 3 bases from V and 5 from J; bases not matched to a gene: 5. Germline-derived CDR1 and CDR2 are SNHLY and FYNNEI. CDR3: CASSDRTSGKNEQYF. The CDR3 coding sequence is TGTGCCAGCAGTGACCGGACTAGCGGGAAGAACGAGCAGTACTTC.

The chain employs TRBV24-1 and TRBJ2-2; D may be TRBD2 (7 bases). V lost 9 bases to trimming and J lost 1 base, with 26 bases between them. The germline V gene has CDR1 KGHDR and CDR2 SFDVKD. The CDR3 is made up of 19 amino acids. CDR3: CATHPGASGKGVNTGELFF. The CDR3 nucleotides are TGTGCCACCCACCCGGGGGCTAGCGGAAAAGGGGTGAACACCGGGGAGCTGTTTTTT.

The rearrangement links TRBV11-2 to TRBJ1-6; D remains ambiguous. Trimming removed 5 bases at V and 10 bases at J, with 12 bases between. There are 13 residues in the CDR3. Germline V lookup: CDR1 SGHAT, CDR2 FQNNGV. CDR3 residues: CASSPFGESPLHF. For the CDR3, the DNA is TGTGCCAGCAGCCCGTTCGGGGAATCACCCCTCCACTTT.

A single count supports this clone. The chain employs TRBV4-3 and TRBJ1-6, with 7 bases fitting TRBD1. This CDR3 comprises 18 residues. Germline V gene sequence: CDR1 LGHNA, CDR2 YSLEER. V lost 0 bases and J lost 2; bases outside the gene matches: 7. DNA for the CDR3: TGCGCCAGCAGCCAAGATCTGCAGGACAGGCCCTATAATTCACCCCTCCACTTT. Translated: CASSQDLQDRPYNSPLHF.

V and J are TRBV27 and TRBJ2-5, with 12 bases identical to TRBD1. The V gene's germline CDR1 is MNHEY and CDR2 SMNVEV (reference sequence). With 6 bases clipped from V and 5 bases from J, the junction kept 7 bases outside the gene matches. This CDR3 is built from 15 residues. The CDR3 loop reads CASSRGQGAAETQYF. In DNA form, the CDR3 reads TGTGCCAGCAGCCGGGGACAGGGGGCTGCGGAGACCCAGTACTTC.

The V gene is TRBV12-3 or TRBV12-4, the J gene TRBJ2-2; D is unresolved. This CDR3 comprises 11 residues. V was pared by 7 bases and J by 7 bases, with 7 bases between. The CDR3 DNA is TGTGCCAGCACCTACAGCGGGGAGCTGTTTTTT. It translates to CASTYSGELFF.

This clone was counted once. The CDR3 loop reads CASSLAREGQSYNEQFF. CDR3 nucleotides: TGTGCCAGCAGCTTAGCGCGGGAGGGACAGAGTTACAATGAGCAGTTCTTC. The chain employs TRBV7-9 and TRBJ2-1, with TRBD2 matching over 9 bases. V lost 0 bases and J lost 4; bases outside the gene matches: 7. The length of the CDR3 is 17 residues. Per germline, CDR1 SEHNR and CDR2 FQNEAQ (reference sequence).

The chain has TRBV5-4 and TRBJ1-4; TRBD1 might be the D (5 bases). Per the germline V gene, CDR1 is SGHNT and CDR2 is YYREEE (reference sequence). The CDR3 contains 16 residues. V dropped 3 bases and J dropped 0 bases, with 12 bases sitting between them. CDR3 nucleotides: TGTGCCAGCAGCTCGGGCGGGGGAGCAACTAATGAAAAACTGTTTTTT. As protein: CASSSGGGATNEKLFF.

This chain uses TRBV5-4 with TRBJ2-1; 7 positions match TRBD2. The junction had 10 bases not matched to a gene; V was cut back by 4 bases and J by 6 bases. The CDR3 covers 15 residues. CDR1 and CDR2 from the germline V gene are SGHNT and YYREEE (reference sequence). CDR3 DNA sequence: TGTGCCAGCAGCGTAGATGGACTAGGTGGCAATGAGCAGTTCTTC. This encodes CASSVDGLGGNEQFF. Looking up the rest from reference TRBV5-4 and TRBJ2-1 gives the full variable domain: ETGVTQSPTHLIKTRGQQVTLRCSSQSGHNTVSWYQQALGQGPQFIFQYYREEENGRGNFPPRFSGLQFPNYSSELNVNALELDDSALYLCASSVDGLGGNEQFFGPGTRLTVL.

The V call is TRBV6-5, the J call TRBJ1-2; D unclear. This CDR3 has 13 residues. V was trimmed by 2 bases and J by 2 bases, leaving 6 bases between them. The germline gives CDR1 MNHEY, CDR2 SVGAGI. The DNA for the CDR3 is TGTGCCAGCAGTTACGGGCAGAACTATGGCTACACCTTC. Translation: CASSYGQNYGYTF.